The entry that follows covers one TCR beta chain sequence. Its target is unknown. Next came a second PCR, run for roughly 7 to 12 cycles, which used a sample-barcoded 5' primer along with a J-beta primer mix. Every molecule of cDNA carried a tag from a template-switch adaptor with 12 random nucleotides. TCRdb itself ran the 5' RACE reads through MiXCR, one entry per CDR3 protein. The table includes some 1.6 million distinct CDR3 sequences, roughly a third detected once. The V gene's germline CDR1 is SGHDN and CDR2 FVKESK. The V gene lost 9 bases and the J gene lost 0 bases, with 15 bases spanning the gap. The CDR3 consists of 14 residues. The sample belongs to a study of blood T cells in healthy people across ages. Notes on the study in general: Higher diversity, along with more naive CD4+ cells, distinguished long-lived donors from aged donors.

Sequencing was done on a sample of blood. The receptor's source is a woman aged 30 to 39 in good health. The chain links TRBV14 to TRBJ2-7; D not certain. The CDR3 bases are TGTGCCAGTAACGCCATGGGGTCCTCCTACGAGCAGTACTTC. Translating gives CASNAMGSSYEQYF.